This TCR beta chain was recorded in a study of identifying expanded T cells in peripheral blood. Looked up from germline, CDR1 is SGDLS and CDR2 is YYNGEE. V lost 0 bases and J lost 7; bases outside the gene matches: 8. This CDR3 region has 15 residues. Healthy donors had no documented immune events, such as infections, while sampled. Overall study results and limits: Variance in clone template counts between roughly two-week samples significantly increased with total template count across all healthy donors. Differentially abundant clones: about 1.2 between replicates, 16.4 at around 15 days, less than 20 at four.

Clones were sequenced by immunoSEQ multiplex PCR, and TCRdb holds only the in-frame ones, with some missing. The sample holds fewer than 85,000 clones, 89% seen once. On this clone itself: The antigen is not known.

This TCR came from a person aged 18 to 75 in good health. Sequencing was performed on blood. The chain combines TRBV9 with TRBJ2-7; 9 bases agree with TRBD1. The CDR3 DNA is TGTGCCAGCAGCGTAGGGACAGGGGCCTGGGAAGAGCAGTACTTC. Its protein product is CASSVGTGAWEEQYF.